Presented here are 23 T cell receptor beta chains from one specimen sequenced in a study of T cells in Graves' hyperthyroidism and ophthalmopathy. Regions amplified from RNA transcripts were the TCR beta CDR3 regions. TCR CDR3 underwent first-round RT-PCR with the HTBI primer set. TCRdb recomputed calls from the multiplex PCR reads with MiXCR, one row per CDR3 protein. Here the sample spans 500,000 or so distinct CDR3 sequences, about 16% being singletons. Sequencing was performed on blood. The receptors derive from a woman in her thirties with Graves' ophthalmopathy.

This clonotype was recorded many times. The chain is built from TRBV2 and TRBJ2-1; D might be TRBD1 (6 bases). Trimming left V 6 bases short and J 3 bases short, with 9 bases between. Germline CDR1 SNHLY, CDR2 FYNNEI. The CDR3 is 13 residues long. The DNA for the CDR3 is TGTGCCAGCAGAGGGGGATTCTACAATGAGCAGTTCTTC. Residues: CASRGGFYNEQFF. Based on the CDR3 plus reference TRBV2 and TRBJ2-1, the full variable domain is EPEVTQTPSHQVTQMGQEVILRCVPISNHLYFYWYRQILGQKVEFLVSFYNNEISEKSEIFDDQFSVERPDGSNFTLKIRSTKLEDSAMYFCASRGGFYNEQFFGPGTRLTVL.

Ten or more counts support this clonotype. The V gene is TRBV7-2, the J gene TRBJ2-1; TRBD2 might be the D (5 bases). V was clipped by 5 bases and J by 3 bases, with 17 bases between them. Germline V gives CDR1 SGHTA, CDR2 FQGNSA. The CDR3 has 16 amino acids. The CDR3 region is CASSRGTSGLYNEQFF. The CDR3 nucleotides read TGTGCCAGCAGCCGGGGTACAAGCGGTCTCTACAATGAGCAGTTCTTC. The full variable domain, in which reference TRBV7-2 and TRBJ2-1 provide the parts outside the CDR3, is GAGVSQSPSNKVTEKGKDVELRCDPISGHTALYWYRQSLGQGLEFLIYFQGNSAPDKSGLPSDRFSAERTGGSVSTLTIQRTQQEDSAVYLCASSRGTSGLYNEQFFGPGTRLTVL.

This chain connects TRBV9 to TRBJ2-7, with D possibly being TRBD2 (6 bases). Germline loops: CDR1 SGDLS, CDR2 YYNGEE. The V end lost 3 bases, the J end lost 2 bases, and 15 bases lay between the germline ends. CDR3 length: 15 residues. The CDR3: CASSAGSGSTYEQYF. In DNA form, the CDR3 reads TGTGCCAGCAGCGCAGGGAGCGGGTCTACCTACGAGCAGTACTTC. The full variable domain, in which reference TRBV9 and TRBJ2-7 provide the parts outside the CDR3, is DSGVTQTPKHLITATGQRVTLRCSPRSGDLSVYWYQQSLDQGLQFLIQYYNGEERAKGNILERFSAQQFPDLHSELNLSSLELGDSALYFCASSAGSGSTYEQYFGPGTRLTVT.

This clonotype was detected a few times. The chain joins TRBV28 to TRBJ2-7; TRBD1 agrees at 10 bases. This CDR3 comprises 13 residues. Germline CDR1 MDHEN, CDR2 SYDVKM. J gave up 3 bases and V 7 bases, and 3 bases lay outside the gene matches. In nucleotides, the CDR3 is TGTGCCAGCACGACAGGGGGCTTCTACGAGCAGTACTTC. Translated: CASTTGGFYEQYF.

The V gene is TRBV30, the J gene TRBJ1-1; tentative D call: TRBD1 (5 bases). Germline loops: CDR1 GTSNPN, CDR2 SVGIG (reference sequence). Trimming took 0 bases from V and 1 from J, leaving 21 bases between them. This CDR3 is built from 18 residues. The CDR3 DNA is TGTGCCTGGAGTGTACTGGGGACGCCGGAGGGGTCGAACACTGAAGCTTTCTTT. Amino acids: CAWSVLGTPEGSNTEAFF. Using reference TRBV30 and TRBJ1-1 for the parts outside the CDR3, the full variable domain is SQTIHQWPATLVQPVGSPLSLECTVEGTSNPNLYWYRQAAGRGLQLLFYSVGIGQISSEVPQNLSASRPQDRQFILSSKKLLLSDSGFYLCAWSVLGTPEGSNTEAFFGQGTRLTVV.

Only a few counts were recorded for this clonotype. CDR3 amino acids: CASSWGQEAFF. The CDR3 DNA is TGCGCCAGCAGTTGGGGACAGGAAGCTTTCTTT. The chain couples TRBV5-1 to TRBJ1-1; TRBD1 matches at 7 bases. J lost 8 bases, V lost 5 bases, and 3 bases had no gene match. This CDR3 is built from 11 residues. Germline CDR1 is SGHRS and CDR2 is YFSETQ.

This clonotype was counted ten times or more. This chain connects TRBV7-2 to TRBJ2-7, with D uncertain. Germline V CDR1 and CDR2: SGHTA, FQGNSA. CDR3 length equals 13 residues. V lost 2 bases and J 5 bases, leaving 10 bases between the germline ends. The CDR3 DNA follows: TGTGCCAGCAGCTTACAGTCTTCCCACGAGCAGTACTTC. Translating gives CASSLQSSHEQYF.

This clonotype was detected many times. V is TRBV3-1 and J is TRBJ2-7; D gene ambiguous. With 2 bases removed from V and 2 bases from J, the gap between germline ends came to 10 bases. CDR1 and CDR2 (germline): LGHDT, YNNKEL (reference sequence). This CDR3 region has 14 residues. CDR3 nucleotide sequence: TGTGCCAGCAGCCAAAACTATGGCCCCTACGAGCAGTACTTC. Its protein product is CASSQNYGPYEQYF.

This clonotype has only a few counts. The chain combines TRBV18 with TRBJ2-3; D might be TRBD1 (5 bases). Germline V CDR1 and CDR2: KGHSH, LQKENI. Trimming pared 2 bases from V and 4 bases from J, leaving 10 bases between. This CDR3 is built from 14 residues. This chain's CDR3 is CASSPGADADTQYF. The CDR3 DNA is TGTGCCAGCTCACCAGGGGCCGACGCAGATACGCAGTATTTT.

This clonotype was counted only a few times. The genes are TRBV28 and TRBJ2-7; D ambiguous. The ends were cut back, 7 bases at V and 6 bases at J, with 19 bases in the middle. The CDR3 loop spans 14 amino acids. Germline V gives CDR1 MDHEN, CDR2 SYDVKM. The CDR3 is CASTLPGPEAEQYF. CDR3 nucleotide sequence: TGTGCCAGCACCCTCCCGGGCCCAGAGGCCGAGCAGTACTTC. Drawing the rest from reference TRBV28 and TRBJ2-7, the complete variable domain is DVKVTQSSRYLVKRTGEKVFLECVQDMDHENMFWYRQDPGLGLRLIYFSYDVKMKEKGDIPEGYSVSREKKERFSLILESASTNQTSMYLCASTLPGPEAEQYFGPGTRLTVT.

This clonotype was counted at least ten times. This chain joins TRBV7-9 and TRBJ2-1, with 7 bases that match TRBD1. The CDR3 length is 16 residues. The trim removed 1 base at V and 1 base at J, leaving 4 bases unmatched. Per the germline V gene, CDR1 is SEHNR and CDR2 is FQNEAQ (reference sequence). The CDR3 protein is CASSLGPGGSYNEQFF. DNA for the CDR3: TGTGCCAGCAGCTTAGGCCCAGGGGGATCCTACAATGAGCAGTTCTTC.

This clonotype showed up many times. This may be a read error, as it is one base from a much larger clone. The rearrangement uses TRBV7-8 and TRBJ2-7; the D is unclear. Trimming removed 4 bases at V and 0 bases at J, with 4 bases between. CDR1 SGHVS and CDR2 FQNEAQ come from the germline V gene. The CDR3 has 12 residues. Here the CDR3 reads CASSSYSYEQYF. Here the CDR3 DNA reads TGTGCCAGCAGCTCCTACTCCTACGAGCAGTACTTC.

J is TRBJ1-4 and V is TRBV28; D not resolved. Germline lookup yields CDR1 MDHEN and CDR2 SYDVKM. Deletions cut 9 bases from V and 0 bases from J, with 11 bases between. There are 14 residues in the CDR3. CDR3 amino acids: CASKSGATNEKLFF. CDR3 DNA sequence: TGTGCCAGTAAGAGCGGGGCAACTAATGAAAAACTGTTTTTT.

The sample holds a few counts of this clonotype. The V gene is TRBV7-3, the J gene TRBJ2-1, with D perhaps matching TRBD2 (6 bases). V was pared by 6 bases and J by 6 bases, with 15 bases between. The CDR3 contains 14 residues. From germline, CDR1 is SGHTA and CDR2 FQGTGA. CDR3 residues: CASSSGLNPNEQFF. The CDR3 bases are TGTGCCAGCAGTTCAGGACTAAACCCCAATGAGCAGTTCTTC.

This clonotype was found a few times. The chain joins TRBV12-3 or TRBV12-4 to TRBJ2-1; no clear D gene. Trimming shortened V by 4 bases and J by 5 bases, and 12 bases separated the two germline ends. The CDR3 length is 14 residues. The CDR3 region is CASSWVEVNNEQFF. The CDR3 DNA sequence: TGTGCCAGCAGTTGGGTAGAGGTTAACAATGAGCAGTTCTTC.

This clonotype was counted at least ten times. CDR3 amino acids: CASSLFGREDTQYF. As DNA, the CDR3 is TGTGCCAGCAGCTTATTCGGGAGGGAGGATACGCAGTATTTT. The gene calls are TRBV7-2 and TRBJ2-3; 8 nucleotides agree with TRBD2. J lost 6 bases, V lost 2 bases, and 4 bases had no gene match. Germline CDR1 and CDR2: SGHTA and FQGNSA. The CDR3 sequence is 14 residues long.

This clonotype was found a few times. The gene calls are TRBV9 and TRBJ2-3; no firm D call. CDR1 and CDR2 (germline): SGDLS, YYNGEE. This CDR3 is built from 15 residues. Trimming removed 0 bases from V and 3 bases from J, with 11 bases in between. The CDR3 DNA follows: TGTGCCAGCAGCGTAGGGGGTGGCCAGACAGATACGCAGTATTTT. Protein sequence: CASSVGGGQTDTQYF.

This clonotype was counted between two and nine times. This chain uses TRBV28 with TRBJ2-3; maybe TRBD1 (6 bases). The CDR3 is made up of 18 amino acids. V was pared by 3 bases and J by 0 bases, with 19 bases between. Germline V gene data show CDR1 as MDHEN and CDR2 as SYDVKM. The CDR3 DNA is TGTGCCAGCAGTTTTTCCCAGGGGAGCGTACCTAGCACAGATACGCAGTATTTT. This codes for CASSFSQGSVPSTDTQYF. The full variable domain, rest sourced from reference TRBV28 and TRBJ2-3, is DVKVTQSSRYLVKRTGEKVFLECVQDMDHENMFWYRQDPGLGLRLIYFSYDVKMKEKGDIPEGYSVSREKKERFSLILESASTNQTSMYLCASSFSQGSVPSTDTQYFGPGTRLTVL.

A word on this clonotype: This likely comes from a read error, as the CDR3 has no conserved phenylalanine or tryptophan at its end. The chain couples TRBV30 to TRBJ2-5, with TRBD1 matching over 7 bases. With V trimmed by 4 bases and J by 5 bases, 7 bases remained unmatched. The CDR3 has 13 amino acids. Germline V gene lookup returns CDR1 GTSNPN and CDR2 SVGIG (reference sequence). The CDR3 spells CAWNGQARETQYS. As DNA, the CDR3 is TGTGCCTGGAACGGACAGGCCCGTGAGACCCAGTACTCC.

The sample holds a few counts of this clonotype. The genes are TRBV24-1 and TRBJ2-5; D is unclear. CDR1 KGHDR and CDR2 SFDVKD come from the germline V gene. The CDR3 is 13 amino acids. V lost 3 bases to trimming and J lost 8 bases, with 12 bases between them. CDR3 sequence (DNA): TGTGCCACCAGTGATCGGTCACCCGCAACCCAGTACTTC. Its protein is CATSDRSPATQYF.

This clonotype was observed many times. The chain is built from TRBV3-1 and TRBJ1-1; D gene uncertain. Germline loops: CDR1 LGHDT, CDR2 YNNKEL (reference sequence). Trimming left V 3 bases short and J 4 bases short, with 12 bases between. CDR3 length equals 14 residues. The DNA for the CDR3 is TGTGCCAGCAGCCAGGGCTATGTACCCACTGAAGCTTTCTTT. It specifies CASSQGYVPTEAFF. Full variable domain (missing parts from reference TRBV3-1 and TRBJ1-1): DTAVSQTPKYLVTQMGNDKSIKCEQNLGHDTMYWYKQDSKKFLKIMFSYNNKELIINETVPNRFSPKSPDKAHLNLHINSLELGDSAVYFCASSQGYVPTEAFFGQGTRLTVV.

This rearrangement joins TRBV6-1 to TRBJ2-3, with D hard to call. The CDR3 length is 12 residues. Germline lookup yields CDR1 MNHNS and CDR2 SASEGT. With 6 bases removed from V and 2 bases from J, the gap between germline ends came to 6 bases. This CDR3 is CASRENTDTQYF. CDR3 in DNA: TGTGCCAGCAGGGAGAACACAGATACGCAGTATTTT.

This clonotype was recorded at least ten times. This sequence joins TRBV7-9 and TRBJ2-7; D possibly corresponds to TRBD1 (5 bases). Germline lookup yields CDR1 SEHNR and CDR2 FQNEAQ (reference sequence). V dropped 5 bases and J dropped 4 bases, with 15 bases sitting between them. The CDR3 consists of 14 residues. Here the CDR3 DNA reads TGTGCCAGCAGCCGTAACTGGGGCAGTTACGAGCAGTACTTC. It translates to CASSRNWGSYEQYF.